These 11 T cell receptor beta chains originate from one sample sequenced in a study of T-cell reconstitution after alpha-beta-depleted transplantation in children. A library of TCRbeta sequences, prepared with unique molecular identifiers, was generated. Each CDR3 protein gets one entry after TCRdb re-called the PCR reads with MiXCR. Among roughly 250,000 distinct CDR3 sequences listed, 6.5% to 10% were seen once. Sequenced material: PBMCs, mostly from graft donor cells, taken 180 days after TCRalphabeta/CD19-depleted stem cell transplant. Receptor source: a male patient between 5 and 17 years old who had a stem cell transplant for acute lymphoblastic leukemia, so the T cells may come from the graft donor.

Many counts were recorded for this clonotype. The rearrangement joins TRBV20-1 to TRBJ1-1, with D perhaps TRBD1 (5 bases). Trimming removed 5 bases at V and 4 bases at J, with 8 bases between. The CDR3 runs to 11 residues. CDR1 is DFQATT and CDR2 is SNEGSKA in the germline V gene (reference sequence). The CDR3: CSALGGTEAFF. The CDR3, as DNA: TGCAGTGCTCTGGGGGGCACTGAAGCTTTCTTT.

This clonotype was recorded many times. V gene TRBV29-1 combines with J gene TRBJ1-4, with D unresolved. Germline V gene sequence: CDR1 SQVTM, CDR2 ANQGSEA. Trimming left V 4 bases short and J 14 bases short, with 17 bases between. This CDR3 comprises 12 residues. The CDR3, as DNA: TGCAGCGTTGGACCCTCTTACCCTAGGCTGTTTTTT. Translated, it gives CSVGPSYPRLFF.

There are many counts of this clonotype. The V and J genes are TRBV2 and TRBJ1-3, with 8 bases identical to TRBD1. With V trimmed by 4 bases and J by 4 bases, 0 bases remained unmatched. Germline CDR1 is SNHLY and CDR2 is FYNNEI. The CDR3 has 13 residues. The CDR3 spells CASSGQGGNTIYF. The CDR3 DNA is TGTGCCAGCAGTGGACAGGGGGGAAACACCATATATTTT. The variable domain in full, completed from reference TRBV2 and TRBJ1-3, reads EPEVTQTPSHQVTQMGQEVILRCVPISNHLYFYWYRQILGQKVEFLVSFYNNEISEKSEIFDDQFSVERPDGSNFTLKIRSTKLEDSAMYFCASSGQGGNTIYFGEGSWLTVV.

This clonotype occurred many times. The rearrangement joins TRBV6-6 to TRBJ2-3; D is ambiguous. V was clipped by 10 bases and J by 5 bases, with 13 bases between them. The length of the CDR3 is 12 residues. Germline V gene data show CDR1 as MNHNY and CDR2 as SVGAGI (reference sequence). CDR3 loop: CATDRSRDTQYF. For the CDR3, the DNA is TGTGCCACCGATAGGTCACGAGATACGCAGTATTTT.

Relative to its sample, this clonotype is medium-sized. V is TRBV5-1 and J is TRBJ2-5, with TRBD2 matching 8 bases. The CDR3 sequence is 16 residues long. V dropped 0 bases and J dropped 2; count of bases not matched to a gene: 6. Germline CDR1 SGHRS, CDR2 YFSETQ. CDR3 sequence (DNA): TGCGCCAGCAGCTTGGGCAATAGCGGGGCGCAAGAGACCCAGTACTTC. Its protein product is CASSLGNSGAQETQYF.

This rearrangement joins TRBV24-1 to TRBJ2-7, with TRBD1 matching over 10 bases. The J segment lost 2 bases and the V segment lost 3 bases, leaving 15 bases of the junction unmatched. The germline gives CDR1 KGHDR, CDR2 SFDVKD. The CDR3 is made up of 19 amino acids. The CDR3 sequence is CATSDLSPDRGGFTYEQYF. The CDR3, as DNA: TGTGCCACCAGTGATCTCTCGCCGGACAGGGGGGGGTTCACCTACGAGCAGTACTTC.

This clonotype was observed many times. The genes are TRBV24-1 and TRBJ2-7; D is ambiguous. CDR1 and CDR2 from the germline V gene are KGHDR and SFDVKD. This CDR3 has 15 residues. The germline V and J ends were trimmed by 3 bases and 4 bases, with 15 bases remaining between them. The CDR3 region is CATSDAATSGYEQYF. Written as DNA, the CDR3 is TGTGCCACCAGTGATGCGGCTACCAGTGGATACGAGCAGTACTTC.

As regards this clonotype: A single base separates this from a much larger clone, so it may be a read error. This rearrangement joins TRBV14 to TRBJ1-3; D gene ambiguous. The CDR3 has 15 amino acids. Per the germline V gene, CDR1 is SGHDN and CDR2 is FVKESK. This chain's CDR3 is CASRQDRISGNTIYF. The CDR3 region has the DNA TGTGCCAGCAGACAAGATCGGATCTCTGGAAACACCATATATTTT.

This clonotype was recorded at least ten times. V is TRBV18 and J is TRBJ1-4; D perhaps matches TRBD1 (6 bases). The CDR3 totals 14 residues. CDR1 and CDR2 (germline): KGHSH, LQKENI. Trimming left V 3 bases short and J 5 bases short, with 10 bases between. The CDR3, as DNA: TGTGCCAGCTCACCGGACAGCCTAAATGAAAAACTGTTTTTT. Translation gives CASSPDSLNEKLFF.

This clonotype was observed many times. The CDR3 loop is CASSQDNSFTIYEQYF. CDR3 nucleotides: TGTGCCAGCAGCCAAGATAACTCCTTCACTATCTACGAGCAGTACTTC. V usage is TRBV3-1 and J usage is TRBJ2-7; no reliable D call. The V end lost 0 bases, the J end lost 3 bases, and 15 bases lay between the germline ends. The CDR3 extends over 16 amino acids. The germline gives CDR1 LGHDT, CDR2 YNNKEL (reference sequence).

This clonotype was seen many times. At one boundary the junction diverges from the germline segment, which might be a read error. V gene TRBV7-7 combines with J gene TRBJ2-3; no reliable D call. This CDR3 is built from 13 residues. CDR1 is SSHAT and CDR2 is FNYEAQ in the germline V gene (reference sequence). This CDR3 is CASSFGPGDTQYF. The CDR3 coding sequence is TGTGCTAGCAGCTTCGGCCCCGGAGATACGCAGTATTTT.